A selection of T cell receptor beta chains follows, all from one sample in a study of cytomegalovirus exposure and HLA in healthy donors. TCRdb keeps only in-frame clones here, not all; method: immunoSEQ multiplex PCR. Recorded for this sample: about 67,000 clones. The sequencing input was PBMCs. These receptors were collected from a woman aged 40 to 50 in good health and CMV-seropositive. Each CDR3 is given with its conserved first and last residue. A D gene is named only where the DNA matches it firmly.

v_call	j_call	cdr3_length	d_call	cdr3_aa	cdr3_nt
TRBV11-2	TRBJ1-3	15	NA	CASSPGRSSGNTIYF	TGTGCCAGCAGCCCAGGGCGGAGCTCTGGAAACACCATATATTTT
TRBV7-9	TRBJ2-1	15	NA	CASSLWLAEYNEQFF	TGTGCCAGCAGCTTATGGTTAGCGGAGTACAATGAGCAGTTCTTC
TRBV19	TRBJ1-6	16	NA	CASSIVGSSYNSPLHF	TGTGCCAGTAGTATCGTAGGGAGCTCCTATAATTCACCCCTCCACTTT
TRBV7-9	TRBJ1-2	15	NA	CASSLVGRGHYGYTF	TGTGCCAGCAGCTTAGTCGGGCGAGGGCACTATGGCTACACCTTC
TRBV10-3	TRBJ2-5	17	TRBD2	CAISESTPAGGRETQYF	TGTGCCATCAGTGAGTCGACTCCAGCGGGGGGCCGAGAGACCCAGTACTTC
TRBV13	TRBJ2-1	14	NA	CASSSRGPYNEQFF	TGTGCCAGCAGCTCCCGAGGGCCCTACAATGAGCAGTTCTTC
TRBV14	TRBJ2-2	15	TRBD2	CASSQVSGGLVELFF	TGTGCCAGCAGCCAAGTCTCGGGGGGGTTGGTGGAGCTGTTTTTT
TRBV5-6	TRBJ1-3	14	NA	CASSWTGHSNTIYF	TGTGCCAGCAGCTGGACGGGACATTCCAACACCATATATTTT
TRBV28	TRBJ2-3	12	TRBD2	CASSLGGGTQYF	TGTGCCAGCAGTTTAGGGGGGGGTACGCAGTATTTT
TRBV27	TRBJ2-7	13	NA	CASSTIESGEQYF	TGTGCCAGCAGTACTATTGAATCGGGCGAGCAGTACTTC
TRBV5-1	TRBJ2-7	14	NA	CASSHYVGWSEQYF	TGCGCCAGCAGCCACTACGTTGGGTGGTCCGAGCAGTACTTC
TRBV19	TRBJ2-6	18	TRBD1	CAGSARQGTGSGANVLTF	TGTGCCGGTAGTGCTAGACAGGGAACAGGCTCTGGGGCCAACGTCCTGACTTTC
TRBV30	TRBJ2-6	17	TRBD2	CAWSHTSGRAGANVLTF	TGTGCCTGGAGTCACACTAGCGGGAGGGCTGGGGCCAACGTCCTGACTTTC
TRBV11-2	TRBJ2-3	17	TRBD2	CASSLDWGSGGIDTQYF	TGTGCCAGCAGCTTAGATTGGGGTAGCGGGGGGATAGATACGCAGTATTTT
TRBV7-2	TRBJ2-1	15	TRBD2	CASSRLATLYNEQFF	TGTGCCAGCAGCAGACTAGCGACACTCTACAATGAGCAGTTCTTC
TRBV11-3	TRBJ1-3	16	TRBD1	CASSLGQGRTGNTIYF	TGTGCCAGCAGCTTGGGACAGGGGAGGACCGGAAACACCATATATTTT
TRBV14	TRBJ2-5	17	TRBD1	CASSHQTGIPEKETQYF	TGTGCCAGCAGCCATCAGACAGGGATTCCAGAAAAAGAGACCCAGTACTTC
TRBV9	TRBJ2-1	15	NA	CASSPQDSLYNEQFF	TGTGCCAGCAGCCCACAGGATAGCCTGTACAATGAGCAGTTCTTC
TRBV7-2	TRBJ1-1	15	NA	CASSLAGGQNTEAFF	TGTGCCAGCAGCTTAGCTGGGGGACAGAACACTGAAGCTTTCTTT
TRBV7-3	TRBJ1-3	12	TRBD1	CASPGQLRTIYF	TGTGCCAGCCCGGGACAGCTTCGGACCATATATTTT
TRBV29-1	TRBJ1-5	13	TRBD1	CSVGDRANQPQHF	TGCAGCGTTGGGGACAGGGCCAATCAGCCCCAGCATTTT
TRBV6-1	TRBJ1-1	13	NA	CASSEAESGGAFF	TGTGCCAGCAGTGAAGCTGAGAGCGGTGGAGCTTTCTTT
TRBV11-3	TRBJ2-7	15	TRBD2	CASSLSGGFPYEQYF	TGTGCCAGCAGCTTATCCGGGGGGTTCCCCTACGAGCAGTACTTC
TRBV5-4	TRBJ2-3	14	TRBD1	CASSAGTATDTQYF	TGTGCCAGCAGCGCCGGGACAGCCACAGATACGCAGTATTTT
TRBV4-2	TRBJ2-5	17	TRBD2	CASSQEIQRGRQETQYF	TGTGCCAGCAGCCAAGAGATACAGCGGGGGCGCCAAGAGACCCAGTACTTC
TRBV9	TRBJ2-5	15	NA	CASSAGPSEGETQYF	TGTGCCAGCAGCGCCGGGCCTTCTGAGGGAGAGACCCAGTACTTC
TRBV5-1	TRBJ2-1	15	TRBD2	CASSFTSGVYNEQFF	TGCGCCAGCAGCTTCACTAGCGGGGTGTACAATGAGCAGTTCTTC
TRBV7-2	TRBJ2-4	16	TRBD1	CASSSGQGGAKNIQYF	TGTGCCAGCAGCTCGGGACAGGGGGGCGCCAAAAACATTCAGTACTTC
TRBV5-1	TRBJ2-3	15	NA	CASSLAEGGVDTQYF	TGCGCCAGCAGCTTGGCCGAAGGGGGGGTTGATACGCAGTATTTT
TRBV9	TRBJ1-3	15	NA	CASSPGAASGNTIYF	TGTGCCAGCAGTCCTGGTGCGGCCTCTGGAAACACCATATATTTT
TRBV6-1	TRBJ1-1	13	NA	CASMGTLNTEAFF	TGTGCCAGCATGGGGACACTTAACACTGAAGCTTTCTTT
TRBV6-1	TRBJ1-2	13	NA	CASRTTALYGYTF	TGTGCCAGCAGAACGACAGCCCTCTATGGCTACACCTTC
TRBV29-1	TRBJ1-1	15	TRBD1	CSVAGQPGMNTEAFF	TGCAGCGTTGCGGGACAGCCCGGAATGAACACTGAAGCTTTCTTT
TRBV28	TRBJ2-5	13	TRBD1	CASEGTGDETQYF	TGTGCCAGCGAGGGGACAGGGGACGAGACCCAGTACTTC
TRBV2	TRBJ1-1	12	NA	CASSRQNTEAFF	TGTGCCAGCAGCAGACAGAACACTGAAGCTTTCTTT
TRBV30	TRBJ2-1	14	NA	CAWSVRTTDNEQFF	TGTGCCTGGAGTGTACGGACTACCGACAATGAGCAGTTCTTC
TRBV6-6	TRBJ1-4	14	TRBD1	CASTKGARNEKLFF	TGTGCCAGCACCAAGGGGGCGCGGAATGAAAAACTGTTTTTT
TRBV7-9	TRBJ1-2	15	TRBD1	CASSQTGGQYYGYTF	TGTGCCAGCAGCCAAACAGGGGGCCAGTACTATGGCTACACCTTC
TRBV5-6	TRBJ2-6	18	NA	CASSLVGTDYSGANVLTF	TGTGCCAGCAGCTTGGTCGGGACGGACTACTCTGGGGCCAACGTCCTGACTTTC
TRBV5-6	TRBJ1-6	14	NA	CASSLPYGNSPLHF	TGTGCCAGCAGCTTGCCTTACGGGAATTCACCCCTCCACTTT
TRBV27	TRBJ1-4	14	NA	CASSPGEGYEKLFF	TGTGCCAGCAGTCCAGGCGAGGGATACGAAAAACTGTTTTTT
TRBV18	TRBJ1-1	13	NA	CASSPQSWAEAFF	TGTGCCAGCTCACCTCAATCCTGGGCAGAAGCTTTCTTT
TRBV6-1	TRBJ1-5	14	NA	CASNDGGSNQPQHF	TGTGCCAGCAATGACGGGGGTAGCAATCAGCCCCAGCATTTT
TRBV10-2	TRBJ2-5	15	TRBD1	CASSDGRDRVETQYF	TGCGCCAGCAGTGATGGACGGGACAGGGTGGAGACCCAGTACTTC
TRBV7-3	TRBJ2-1	16	NA	CASSLAPGNRADEQFF	TGTGCCAGCAGCTTAGCCCCTGGCAACAGGGCCGATGAGCAGTTCTTC
TRBV4-1	TRBJ2-3	15	TRBD2	CASSLGLAGADTQYF	TGCGCCAGCAGCCTGGGACTAGCGGGAGCCGATACGCAGTATTTT
TRBV9	TRBJ2-7	14	TRBD2	CASSVDLAGYEQYF	TGTGCCAGCAGCGTAGACCTAGCGGGGTACGAGCAGTACTTC
TRBV19	TRBJ1-1	14	TRBD1	CASSMTGLSAEAFF	TGTGCCAGTAGTATGACAGGGTTAAGCGCTGAAGCTTTCTTT
TRBV11-3	TRBJ2-1	16	NA	CASSSRLVLSYNEQFF	TGTGCCAGCAGCTCGAGACTAGTACTGTCCTACAATGAGCAGTTCTTC
TRBV5-1	TRBJ2-1	16	NA	CASSLYSTELSNEQFF	TGCGCCAGCAGCCTCTATTCGACAGAATTAAGCAATGAGCAGTTCTTC
TRBV15	TRBJ2-3	15	TRBD2	CATNAGGEGSGTQYF	TGTGCCACCAACGCGGGGGGCGAGGGGTCGGGTACGCAGTATTTT
TRBV13	TRBJ1-1	14	NA	CASSAGDMNTEAFF	TGTGCCAGCAGCGCAGGGGACATGAACACTGAAGCTTTCTTT
TRBV30	TRBJ2-1	15	TRBD2	CAWSGGLPSYNEQFF	TGTGCCTGGAGTGGGGGACTACCCTCCTACAATGAGCAGTTCTTC
TRBV4-2	TRBJ2-5	14	NA	CASSALGSEETQYF	TGTGCCAGCAGCGCCCTAGGAAGCGAGGAGACCCAGTACTTC
TRBV4-3	TRBJ1-1	14	NA	CASSQGIAVTEAFF	TGCGCCAGCAGCCAAGGGATAGCCGTTACTGAAGCTTTCTTT
TRBV19	TRBJ2-7	15	TRBD1	CATSTGGASSYEQYF	TGTGCCACCTCTACAGGGGGCGCCTCGTCCTACGAGCAGTACTTC
TRBV28	TRBJ1-3	19	TRBD1	CASSSPINNRGYTGNTIYF	TGTGCCAGCAGTTCCCCAATTAATAACAGGGGGTACACTGGAAACACCATATATTTT
TRBV6-4	TRBJ2-3	13	NA	CASSAGSTDTQYF	TGTGCCAGCAGTGCCGGGAGCACAGATACGCAGTATTTT
TRBV6-5	TRBJ2-2	14	NA	CASSPLGGTGELFF	TGTGCCAGCAGCCCCCTCGGGGGCACCGGGGAGCTGTTTTTT
TRBV7-8	TRBJ2-7	16	TRBD1	CASSSTPQGTSYEQYF	TGTGCCAGCAGCTCCACGCCACAGGGGACCTCCTACGAGCAGTACTTC